This T cell receptor beta chain was profiled in a study of cytomegalovirus exposure and HLA in healthy donors. Findings and caveats of the study: Among TCR beta chains, those listed as cytomegalovirus-associated numbered about 160. Most observed TCR sequences were rare, whereas some public TCRs were detected in many donors.

With respect to this clone: What it binds is not known.

PCR primers comprised 60 Vbeta and 13 Jbeta primers. Assay: immunoSEQ multiplex PCR; the TCRdb copy retains only in-frame clones and omits some. The sample contains nearly 110,000 clones, 60% to 80% of which appear only once. The CDR3 sequence is 15 residues long. Germline values: CDR1 LGHNA, CDR2 YSLEER. V was shortened by 1 base and J by 4 bases, with 11 bases between the two germline ends. The TCR comes from a female donor in good health and CMV-seronegative. The chain carries TRBV4-3 and TRBJ1-5; D remains ambiguous. What was sequenced was PBMCs. The DNA of the CDR3 is TGCGCCAGCAGCCAAGTCTCGGGTACAAATCAGCCCCAGCATTTT. Its protein product is CASSQVSGTNQPQHF.